This is a list of T cell receptor beta chains from one sample in a study of blood T cell repertoires in COVID-19. TCRdb's table, derived via immunoSEQ multiplex PCR, lists solely in-frame clones and lacks some. The table has some 340,000 clones, approximately 90% seen once. The sequencing sample was made of PBMCs or T cells enriched from blood (not recorded which). All receptors derive from a woman between 25 and 40 years old who had been exposed to COVID-19. Each CDR3 is given with its conserved first and last residue. The D gene is left open where the match is weak. Clone size is stated in some rows and not others, as once, few, many or a class when expanded.

j_call d_call v_call clone_size cdr3_aa cdr3_nt
TRBJ1-1 NA TRBV7-8 NA CASTPGITGSEAFF TGTGCCAGCACCCCCGGGATTACCGGTTCTGAAGCTTTCTTT
TRBJ1-2 NA TRBV13 NA CASSLERVANYGYTF TGTGCCAGCAGCTTAGAGCGGGTCGCTAACTATGGCTACACCTTC
TRBJ2-7 NA TRBV12-3/TRBV12-4 NA CASSHTSSYEQYF TGTGCCAGCAGTCATACAAGCTCCTACGAGCAGTACTTC
TRBJ2-4 NA TRBV21-1 NA CASSKKIGQGCQNIQYF TGTGCCAGCAGCAAAAAAATAGGACAGGGGTGCCAAAACATTCAGTACTTC
TRBJ2-1 NA TRBV27 NA CASRLRGPYNEQFF TGTGCCAGCAGGTTGCGGGGGCCTTACAATGAGCAGTTCTTC
TRBJ1-4 NA TRBV20-1 NA CSARREKLFF TGCAGTGCCCGCAGGGAAAAACTGTTTTTT
TRBJ1-2 NA TRBV19 NA CATSTSHYGYTF TGTGCCACCTCGACATCTCACTATGGCTACACCTTC
TRBJ1-2 NA TRBV23-1 NA CASSQWRARGYTF TGCGCCAGCAGTCAATGGAGGGCTCGGGGCTACACCTTC
TRBJ1-1 TRBD1 TRBV30 NA CAWGQVQTEAFF TGTGCCTGGGGACAGGTCCAGACTGAAGCTTTCTTT
TRBJ2-7 NA TRBV27 NA CASSLPTGVLLF TGTGCCAGCAGTTTACCGACAGGCGTCTTATTATTC
TRBJ2-3 TRBD2 TRBV19 once CASKALAGGLDTQYF TGTGCCAGTAAGGCTCTAGCGGGGGGGTTGGATACGCAGTATTTT
TRBJ1-5 NA TRBV7-8 NA CASSLGLGYQPQHF TGTGCCAGCAGCTTAGGTTTGGGCTATCAGCCCCAGCATTTT
TRBJ1-5 TRBD1 TRBV10-3 NA CAISESGTGGSSQHF TGTGCCATCAGCGAATCCGGGACAGGGGGTTCCTCCCAGCATTTT
TRBJ2-4 TRBD1 TRBV9 NA CASSVDIGDRLNIQYF TGTGCCAGCAGCGTAGACATAGGGGACAGGCTAAACATTCAGTACTTC
TRBJ2-2 NA TRBV7-2 NA CASSSGTFVRGELFF TGTGCCAGCAGCTCTGGGACTTTCGTAAGGGGGGAGCTGTTTTTT
TRBJ2-2 NA TRBV4-3 NA CASSQAREGGLNTGELFF TGCGCCAGCAGCCAAGCTCGCGAGGGTGGCTTAAACACCGGGGAGCTGTTTTTT
TRBJ1-1 TRBD1 TRBV6-6 NA CASSPDPGQGPFF TGTGCCAGCAGTCCGGACCCGGGACAGGGTCCATTCTTT
TRBJ2-1 TRBD1 TRBV4-1 NA CASSRTYRGGNEQFF TGCGCCAGCAGCCGGACTTACAGGGGTGGTAATGAGCAGTTCTTC
TRBJ2-2 TRBD2 TRBV6-1 few CASSEPTSGGNTGELFF TGTGCCAGCAGTGAACCGACTAGCGGGGGAAACACCGGGGAGCTGTTTTTT
TRBJ2-2 NA TRBV18 NA CASPGRSNTGELFF TGTGCCAGCCCAGGGCGCTCGAACACCGGGGAGCTGTTTTTT